The 30 T cell receptor beta chains given below trace back to one sample, sequenced in a study of PD-L1 blockade in urothelial cancer. Assay: immunoSEQ multiplex PCR; the TCRdb copy retains only in-frame clones and omits some. The profile shows over 70,000 clones, approximately 82% of them singletons. Time point in this sample: peripheral blood 6 weeks after treatment start. The input for sequencing was PBMCs, taken around atezolizumab (anti-PD-L1) treatment. The receptors originated from a man between 70 and 80 years old with urothelial cancer.

The V gene is TRBV7-2, the J gene TRBJ2-7; possibly TRBD2 for D (5 bases). The CDR3 length is 15 residues. Germline assignment: CDR1 SGHTA and CDR2 FQGNSA. V was trimmed by 5 bases and J by 0 bases, leaving 14 bases between them. The CDR3 DNA sequence: TGTGCCAGCAGCAAGGAGGTCTCGAGCTCCTACGAGCAGTACTTC. Its protein product is CASSKEVSSSYEQYF. Using reference TRBV7-2 and TRBJ2-7 for the parts outside the CDR3, the full variable domain is GAGVSQSPSNKVTEKGKDVELRCDPISGHTALYWYRQSLGQGLEFLIYFQGNSAPDKSGLPSDRFSAERTGGSVSTLTIQRTQQEDSAVYLCASSKEVSSSYEQYFGPGTRLTVT.

This clone came up once. The chain carries TRBV7-3 and TRBJ2-6; TRBD1 matches 8 bases. J gave up 0 bases and V 6 bases, and 7 bases lay outside the gene matches. The CDR3 runs 17 residues. The germline gives CDR1 SGHTA, CDR2 FQGTGA. The CDR3 loop reads CASSPGTGASGANVLTF. The CDR3 nucleotides are TGTGCCAGCAGTCCCGGGACAGGCGCCTCTGGGGCCAACGTCCTGACTTTC.

The chain combines TRBV2 with TRBJ1-2, with 9 bases lining up with TRBD1. CDR3 size: 16 residues. Germline CDR1 SNHLY, CDR2 FYNNEI. V lost 6 bases, J lost 5 bases, and 13 bases stayed unmatched. CDR3 loop: CASSRRTGASGYGYTF. The DNA of the CDR3 is TGTGCCAGCAGCCGCCGGACAGGGGCATCGGGGTATGGCTACACCTTC.

The chain links TRBV9 to TRBJ2-2, with 7 bases aligning to TRBD1. Germline loops: CDR1 SGDLS, CDR2 YYNGEE. The CDR3 covers 17 residues. V shed 4 bases, J shed 5 bases, and the junction held 14 bases outside the gene matches. CDR3 sequence: CASSPLDRPSGTGELFF. DNA for the CDR3: TGTGCCAGCAGCCCCTTGGACAGGCCTTCGGGTACCGGGGAGCTGTTTTTT.

The J gene is TRBJ2-3, the V gene TRBV2, with TRBD2 matching 15 bases. There are 19 residues in the CDR3. V shed 5 bases and J 5 bases; nucleotides not matched to a gene: 14. Germline CDR1 is SNHLY and CDR2 is FYNNEI. CDR3 DNA: TGTGCCAGCAGTTTCTACAGGACTAGCGGGGGGGCCGGCGTAGATACGCAGTATTTT. Amino acid sequence: CASSFYRTSGGAGVDTQYF.

The gene calls are TRBV28 and TRBJ2-7, with 10 bases lining up with TRBD2. Trimming removed 6 bases from V and 4 bases from J; junction bases left unmatched: 6. CDR1 is MDHEN and CDR2 is SYDVKM in the germline V gene. This CDR3 contains 14 residues. This chain's CDR3 is CASRGTSGKYEQYF. DNA of the CDR3: TGTGCCAGCAGGGGTACTAGCGGGAAGTACGAGCAGTACTTC.

V is TRBV29-1 and J is TRBJ2-5; 11 positions agree with TRBD2. CDR1 and CDR2 (germline): SQVTM, ANQGSEA. The CDR3 is made up of 14 amino acids. V shed 3 bases and J 4 bases; nucleotides not matched to a gene: 4. In DNA form, the CDR3 reads TGCAGCGTTGATCGTAGCGGGGGGGCAGAGACCCAGTACTTC. Translation: CSVDRSGGAETQYF.

The chain links TRBV9 to TRBJ2-3; TRBD2 matches at 8 bases. V lost 0 bases to trimming and J lost 0 bases; unmatched junction nucleotides: 0. The CDR3 is 15 amino acids. Germline V lookup: CDR1 SGDLS, CDR2 YYNGEE. The CDR3 nucleotides read TGTGCCAGCAGCGTAGCTAGCGGGAGCACAGATACGCAGTATTTT. Translated: CASSVASGSTDTQYF.

This clone was seen just once. The V gene is TRBV12-5, the J gene TRBJ1-5; unclear D gene. The germline gives CDR1 LGHNT, CDR2 FRNRAP. This CDR3 spans 12 amino acids. The V end lost 3 bases, the J end lost 4 bases, and 4 bases lay between the germline ends. The CDR3 DNA reads as TGTGCTAGTGGTTTACTGAATCAGCCCCAGCATTTT. It encodes CASGLLNQPQHF.

This chain uses TRBV18 with TRBJ2-7, with D possibly TRBD2 on 5 matching bases. Looked up from germline, CDR1 is KGHSH and CDR2 is LQKENI. The CDR3 has 13 residues. The V and J ends lost 4 bases and 6 bases respectively, with 13 bases between them. CDR3 sequence reads: CASSLLWESEQYF. Written as DNA, the CDR3 is TGTGCCAGCTCACTGCTTTGGGAGAGCGAGCAGTACTTC.

The chain combines TRBV2 with TRBJ1-2, with TRBD1 matching 8 bases. V trimming: 6 bases; J trimming: 7 bases; junction bases outside the gene matches: 10. Germline V gene lookup returns CDR1 SNHLY and CDR2 FYNNEI. The CDR3 has 14 amino acids. The CDR3 loop reads CASSQGQALSGYTF. The CDR3 DNA reads as TGTGCCAGCAGCCAGGGACAGGCACTCTCTGGCTACACCTTC.

The chain has TRBV21-1 and TRBJ2-7; TRBD1, the table's D call, lacks a check against the DNA. TRBV21-1 is shown as a pseudogene. This CDR3 is built from 14 residues. The CDR3 coding sequence is TGTGCCAGCAGCAAAGGCGACAGGATATACGAGCAGTACTTC. Amino acid sequence: CASSKGDRIYEQYF.

The rearrangement uses TRBV10-1 and TRBJ1-3; 8 bases line up with TRBD1. From germline, CDR1 is WNHNN and CDR2 SYGVQD (reference sequence). The V and J ends lost 0 bases and 9 bases, in that order; junction bases with no gene match: 10. The CDR3 is 16 amino acids. The CDR3 is CASSESSTGDFGTIYF. CDR3 coding DNA: TGCGCCAGCAGTGAGTCGTCGACAGGGGATTTTGGCACCATATATTTT.

V is TRBV11-3 and J is TRBJ2-5; 7 nucleotides match TRBD1. Germline loops: CDR1 SGHNT, CDR2 YENEEA. V trimming: 5 bases; J trimming: 3 bases; junction bases outside the gene matches: 3. The CDR3 length is 13 residues. CDR3 region: CASSPDREETQYF. The CDR3 DNA sequence: TGTGCCAGCAGCCCCGACAGGGAAGAGACCCAGTACTTC.

The chain uses TRBV25-1 and TRBJ2-7, with D tentatively TRBD2 (6 bases). CDR1 and CDR2 (germline): MGHDK, SYGVNS. Trimming shortened V by 5 bases and J by 8 bases, and 22 bases separated the two germline ends. This CDR3 is 15 amino acids long. The CDR3 nucleotides read TGTGCCAGCAGTCCCAACACCGGGAGCCCGTCACAGCAGTACTTC. Translated: CASSPNTGSPSQQYF.

This clone has only a few counts. J is TRBJ1-1 and V is TRBV2; 7 positions agree with TRBD1. The CDR3 is 14 residues long. Germline CDR1 and CDR2: SNHLY and FYNNEI. Germline trimming cut 6 bases from V and 5 bases from J; bases unmatched to any gene: 9. CDR3 sequence (DNA): TGTGCCAGCAGCGCTCAGACAGGGAGTACTGAAGCTTTCTTT. Its protein product is CASSAQTGSTEAFF.

The chain recombines TRBV2 with TRBJ2-2; TRBD1 matches at 8 bases. This CDR3 spans 14 amino acids. Germline V gene sequence: CDR1 SNHLY, CDR2 FYNNEI. V shed 2 bases and J 4 bases; nucleotides not matched to a gene: 0. The CDR3 coding sequence is TGTGCCAGCAGTGAACAGGGGGCCACCGGGGAGCTGTTTTTT. It is translated as CASSEQGATGELFF.

The chain recombines TRBV7-9 with TRBJ1-1, with 9 nucleotides matching TRBD1. This CDR3 spans 13 amino acids. J gave up 1 base and V 8 bases, and 2 bases lay outside the gene matches. Germline V CDR1 and CDR2: SEHNR, FQNEAQ (reference sequence). The CDR3 DNA reads TGTGCCAGCGCGGGACAGGGGAACACTGAAGCTTTCTTT. Translation: CASAGQGNTEAFF.

V is TRBV19 and J is TRBJ1-1; 8 bases line up with TRBD1. V was pared by 7 bases and J by 6 bases, with 19 bases of the junction left unmatched. Germline loops: CDR1 LNHDA, CDR2 SQIVND (reference sequence). This CDR3 contains 17 residues. CDR3 amino acids: CASNRGSRDRRTPEAFF. The CDR3 region has the DNA TGTGCCAGTAACCGAGGAAGTAGGGACAGGCGTACCCCTGAAGCTTTCTTT. Variable domain in full (rest from reference TRBV19 and TRBJ1-1): DGGITQSPKYLFRKEGQNVTLSCEQNLNHDAMYWYRQDPGQGLRLIYYSQIVNDFQKGDIAEGYSVSREKKESFPLTVTSAQKNPTAFYLCASNRGSRDRRTPEAFFGQGTRLTVV.

The J gene is TRBJ1-6, the V gene TRBV5-1, with 9 nucleotides matching TRBD1. CDR3 length: 16 residues. Germline CDR1 and CDR2: SGHRS and YFSETQ. The J segment lost 9 bases and the V segment lost 4 bases, leaving 11 bases of the junction unmatched. CDR3 nucleotide sequence: TGCGCCAGCAGCATAGAACAGGGGGCCGTGGGTTCACCCCTCCACTTT. Protein: CASSIEQGAVGSPLHF.

The chain links TRBV4-1 to TRBJ2-2, with TRBD2 identical over 9 bases. Germline V gene data show CDR1 as MGHRA and CDR2 as YSYEKL. This CDR3 spans 17 amino acids. Unmatched junction bases numbered 6, after V lost 1 base and J lost 3 bases. Here the CDR3 reads CASSQVIAGADTGELFF. CDR3 bases: TGCGCCAGCAGCCAAGTAATAGCGGGAGCGGACACCGGGGAGCTGTTTTTT.

Only a few counts were recorded for this clone. J is TRBJ1-2 and V is TRBV6-1; the D gene is possibly TRBD1 (5 bases). The CDR3 extends over 13 amino acids. Germline-derived CDR1 and CDR2 are MNHNS and SASEGT. V lost 2 bases to trimming and J lost 8 bases, with 12 bases between them. The CDR3 nucleotides read TGTGCCAGCAGTGAAATAGGGGAGGGGGGCTACACCTTC. Its protein product is CASSEIGEGGYTF.

As regards this clone: A read error may be the cause here, since a much bigger clone is one base away. This sequence joins TRBV5-4 and TRBJ1-1; D may be TRBD1 (5 bases). The germline CDR1 and CDR2 sequences are SGHNT and YYREEE (reference sequence). The CDR3 is 13 residues long. V shed 3 bases and J shed 3 bases, with 9 bases lying between them. The CDR3 region is CASSSIGDTEAFF. For the CDR3, the DNA is TGTGCCAGCAGCTCCATAGGGGACACTGAAGCTTTCTTT.

The genes are TRBV14 and TRBJ2-3, with TRBD1 matching over 8 bases. V shed 4 bases, J shed 4 bases, and the junction held 7 bases outside the gene matches. The CDR3 contains 15 residues. Germline V gene sequence: CDR1 SGHDN, CDR2 FVKESK. The CDR3: CASSPLQGGADTQYF. The CDR3 DNA reads TGTGCCAGCAGCCCCTTACAGGGGGGCGCAGATACGCAGTATTTT.

The rearrangement joins TRBV7-3 to TRBJ2-2; perhaps TRBD2 as D (5 bases). The germline gives CDR1 SGHTA, CDR2 FQGTGA. The CDR3 runs 13 residues. Trimming took off 2 bases at V and 7 bases at J, with 8 bases between the two ends. CDR3 nucleotides: TGTGCCAGCAGCTTACGGGGAGACGGGGAGCTGTTTTTT. Protein product: CASSLRGDGELFF.

The chain is built from TRBV7-2 and TRBJ1-1; D possibly corresponds to TRBD1 (6 bases). V was pared by 5 bases and J by 0 bases, with 13 bases between. Germline CDR1 and CDR2: SGHTA and FQGNSA. This CDR3 has 15 amino acids. CDR3: CASSPMGAMNTEAFF. Here the CDR3 DNA reads TGTGCCAGCAGCCCCATGGGGGCGATGAACACTGAAGCTTTCTTT.

This clone appeared a single time. The chain combines TRBV5-4 with TRBJ2-7, with a possible D match to TRBD1 (6 bases). The germline gives CDR1 SGHNT, CDR2 YYREEE (reference sequence). This CDR3 is 14 amino acids long. Trimming shortened V by 5 bases and J by 5 bases, and 17 bases separated the two germline ends. CDR3 bases: TGTGCCAGCAGTTATGGACAGTATAGGAACGAGCAGTACTTC. Translating it yields CASSYGQYRNEQYF.

The chain has TRBV2 and TRBJ2-7; D remains unclear. Trimming left V 1 base short and J 2 bases short, with 9 bases between. Germline V gene sequence: CDR1 SNHLY, CDR2 FYNNEI. This CDR3 comprises 14 residues. The CDR3 nucleotides read TGTGCCAGCAGTGAAGTTGGTCAGGCCTACGAGCAGTACTTC. Residues: CASSEVGQAYEQYF.

The rearrangement joins TRBV5-1 to TRBJ2-3; TRBD2 agrees at 10 bases. Germline V gene data show CDR1 as SGHRS and CDR2 as YFSETQ. The CDR3 extends over 16 amino acids. The junction had 7 bases not matched to a gene; V was cut back by 0 bases and J by 6 bases. The CDR3 spells CASSLDLAGVGDTQYF. CDR3 nucleotide sequence: TGCGCCAGCAGCTTGGACCTAGCGGGGGTAGGGGATACGCAGTATTTT. Looking up the rest from reference TRBV5-1 and TRBJ2-3 gives the full variable domain: KAGVTQTPRYLIKTRGQQVTLSCSPISGHRSVSWYQQTPGQGLQFLFEYFSETQRNKGNFPGRFSGRQFSNSRSEMNVSTLELGDSALYLCASSLDLAGVGDTQYFGPGTRLTVL.

The genes are TRBV7-9 and TRBJ1-6; 9 nucleotides align to TRBD1. Germline V gene lookup returns CDR1 SEHNR and CDR2 FQNEAQ (reference sequence). There are 14 residues in the CDR3. After removal of 5 bases from V and 9 bases from J, the junction contained 5 bases not matched to a gene. CDR3 sequence (DNA): TGTGCCAGCAGCATCGGACAGGGGCGTTCACCCCTCCACTTT. Residues: CASSIGQGRSPLHF.